This T cell receptor (beta chain) appears in the sequencing data of a study of cytotoxic CD8 clonotypes in ibrutinib-treated CLL. Study information: Partial responses totalled about 24 and complete responses 2; after median roughly 70 months, roughly 14 remained remitted and approximately 12 progressed. Response samples were obtained once patients had received a median around 12 months of treatment, range 6 to 36. Study-level findings and limits: Increased clonality at ibrutinib response gave way to a return toward baseline at progression.

As for this clone: Its antigen remains unknown.

Produced via immunoSEQ multiplex PCR; TCRdb's table is partial and in-frame only. The data contain 300,000 or so clones, about 61% of them seen just once; the ten biggest clones take up around 6.5%. With cryopreserved PBMCs as the source, roughly 2 micrograms of genomic DNA went to TCR beta libraries. Germline V CDR1 and CDR2: SGHRS, YFSETQ. V was cut by 0 bases and J by 3 bases, with 14 bases left in between. This CDR3 contains 16 residues. The TCR originated in a human donor with chronic lymphocytic leukemia. The specimen was PBMCs, collected after 36 months of ibrutinib treatment. The chain is built from TRBV5-1 and TRBJ2-3; D is perhaps TRBD2 (6 bases). Written as DNA, the CDR3 is TGCGCCAGCAGCTTGGATGGCGGGGCGGCGACAGATACGCAGTATTTT. Translation: CASSLDGGAATDTQYF.